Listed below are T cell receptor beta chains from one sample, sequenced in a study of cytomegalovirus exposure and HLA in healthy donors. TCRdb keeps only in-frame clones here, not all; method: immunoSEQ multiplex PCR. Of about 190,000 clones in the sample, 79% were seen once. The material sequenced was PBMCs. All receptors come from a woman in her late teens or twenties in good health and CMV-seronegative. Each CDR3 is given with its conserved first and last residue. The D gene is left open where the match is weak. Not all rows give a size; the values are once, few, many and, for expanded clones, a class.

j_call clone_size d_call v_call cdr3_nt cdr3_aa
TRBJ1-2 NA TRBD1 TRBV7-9 TGTGCCAGCAGCTCTAGTGGGGGACAGTCGGATGGCTACACCTTC CASSSSGGQSDGYTF
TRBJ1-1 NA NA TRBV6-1 TGTGCCAGCAGCCTATCTTGGTCCACGAACACTGAAGCTTTCTTT CASSLSWSTNTEAFF
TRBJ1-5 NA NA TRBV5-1 TGCGCCAGCAGCAAATGGACAGATAGCAATCAGCCCCAGCATTTT CASSKWTDSNQPQHF
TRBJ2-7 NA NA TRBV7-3 TGTGCCAGCAGCTTAGACTCCCCCTACGAGCAGTACTTC CASSLDSPYEQYF
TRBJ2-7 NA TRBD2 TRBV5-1 TGCGCCAGCAGCGGGGGGACTAGCGGAATATACGAGCAGTACTTC CASSGGTSGIYEQYF
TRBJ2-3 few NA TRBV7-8 TGTGCCAGCAGCTCTGGGGAGTATAAAGATACGCAGTATTTT CASSSGEYKDTQYF
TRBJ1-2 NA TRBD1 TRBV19 TGTGCCAGTTCTGCGGGGACAGGGGCAACTAACTATGGCTACACCTTC CASSAGTGATNYGYTF
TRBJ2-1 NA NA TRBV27 TGTGCCAGCAGTTTATCGGCCAATGAGCAGTTCTTC CASSLSANEQFF
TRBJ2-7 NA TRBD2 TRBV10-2 TGCGCCAGCGCAGCGGGAGGCTCCTACGAGCAGTACTTC CASAAGGSYEQYF
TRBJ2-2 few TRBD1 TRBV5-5 TGTGCCAGCACCGGTGGGACCTACAGGGGCGGAGCGAACACCGGGGAGCTGTTTTTT CASTGGTYRGGANTGELFF
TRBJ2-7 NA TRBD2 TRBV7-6 TGCGCCAGCAGCCTCTCCGGTTCTAGCGGCCACGAGCAGTACTTC CASSLSGSSGHEQYF
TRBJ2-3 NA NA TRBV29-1 TGCAGCACAAGGACTATCACAGATACGCAGTATTTT CSTRTITDTQYF
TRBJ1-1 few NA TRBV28 TGTGCCAGCCGGGGGAACCCGACGGGTACTGAAGCTTTCTTT CASRGNPTGTEAFF
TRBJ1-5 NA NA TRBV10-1 TGCGCCAGCAGCCCGGACATGCTTCAGCCCCAGCATTTT CASSPDMLQPQHF
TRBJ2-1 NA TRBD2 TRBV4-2 TGTGCCAGCAGCCACAGGACTAGCGGGAGCTCCAATGAGCAGTTCTTC CASSHRTSGSSNEQFF
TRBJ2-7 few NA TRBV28 TGTGCCAGCCAACCAAGCAGGTCACCCTACGAGCAGTACTTC CASQPSRSPYEQYF
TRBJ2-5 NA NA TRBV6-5 TGTGCCAGCACTAGAAGAGGGGGGGCCCAAGAGACCCAGTACTTC CASTRRGGAQETQYF
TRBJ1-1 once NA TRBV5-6 TGTGCCAGCAGCCCCAGGGGACATATCACTGAAGCTTTCTTT CASSPRGHITEAFF
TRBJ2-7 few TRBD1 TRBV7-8 TGTGCCAGCAGTTTTGACAGGGGCTACGAGCAGTACTTC CASSFDRGYEQYF
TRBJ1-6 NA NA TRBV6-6 TGTGCCAGCAGTTACTCGTCGGACGGGGATTCACCCCTCCACTTT CASSYSSDGDSPLHF
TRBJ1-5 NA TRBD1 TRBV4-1 TGCGCCAGCAGCCAAGATGGGACAGGGGATCAGCCCCAGCATTTT CASSQDGTGDQPQHF
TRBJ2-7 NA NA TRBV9 TGTGCCAGCAGCGTAGGGAGCTCCTACGAGCAGTACTTC CASSVGSSYEQYF